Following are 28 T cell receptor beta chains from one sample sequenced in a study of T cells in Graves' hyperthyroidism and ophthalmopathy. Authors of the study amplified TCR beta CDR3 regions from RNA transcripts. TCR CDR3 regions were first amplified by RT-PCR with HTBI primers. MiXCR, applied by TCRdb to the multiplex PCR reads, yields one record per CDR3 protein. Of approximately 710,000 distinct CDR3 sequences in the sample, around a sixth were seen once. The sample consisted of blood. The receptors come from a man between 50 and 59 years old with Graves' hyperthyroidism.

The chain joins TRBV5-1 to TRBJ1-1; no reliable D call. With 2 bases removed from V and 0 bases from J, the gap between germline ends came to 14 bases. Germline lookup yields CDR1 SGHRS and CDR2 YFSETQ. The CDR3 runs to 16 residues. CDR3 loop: CASSLADTYMNTEAFF. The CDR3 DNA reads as TGCGCCAGCAGCTTAGCCGACACATACATGAACACTGAAGCTTTCTTT.

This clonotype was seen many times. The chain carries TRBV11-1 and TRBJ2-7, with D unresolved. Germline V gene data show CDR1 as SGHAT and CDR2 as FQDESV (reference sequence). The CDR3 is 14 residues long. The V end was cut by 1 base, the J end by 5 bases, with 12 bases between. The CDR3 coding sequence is TGTGCCAGCAGCTTAGAGAGATCACCGGACGAGCAGTACTTC. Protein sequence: CASSLERSPDEQYF.

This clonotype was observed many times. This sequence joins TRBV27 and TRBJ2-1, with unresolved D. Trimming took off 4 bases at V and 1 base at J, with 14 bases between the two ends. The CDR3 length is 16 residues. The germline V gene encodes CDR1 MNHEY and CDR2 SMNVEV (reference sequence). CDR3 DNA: TGTGCCAGCAGTTCCGCCTTCAGAGAATCCTACAATGAGCAGTTCTTC. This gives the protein CASSSAFRESYNEQFF.

DNA of the CDR3: TGTGCCAGCAGTTTATCGGGGGTTAATCAGCCCCAGCATTTT. Translated: CASSLSGVNQPQHF. The V and J genes are TRBV27 and TRBJ1-5, with a tentative D call TRBD1 (5 bases). Germline V gene data show CDR1 as MNHEY and CDR2 as SMNVEV (reference sequence). V lost 0 bases and J lost 4, with 7 bases in between. The CDR3 totals 14 residues.

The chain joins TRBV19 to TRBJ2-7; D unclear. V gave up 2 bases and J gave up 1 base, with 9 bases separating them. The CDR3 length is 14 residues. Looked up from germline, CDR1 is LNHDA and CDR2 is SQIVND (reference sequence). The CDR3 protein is CASSISAESYEQYF. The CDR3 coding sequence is TGTGCCAGTAGTATAAGCGCTGAATCCTACGAGCAGTACTTC.

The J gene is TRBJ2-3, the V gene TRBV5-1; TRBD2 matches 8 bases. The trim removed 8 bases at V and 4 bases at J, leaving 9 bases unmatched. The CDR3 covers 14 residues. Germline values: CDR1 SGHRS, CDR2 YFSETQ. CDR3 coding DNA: TGCGCCAGGCGCGGGAGCGGGGGAGCAGATACGCAGTATTTT. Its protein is CARRGSGGADTQYF.

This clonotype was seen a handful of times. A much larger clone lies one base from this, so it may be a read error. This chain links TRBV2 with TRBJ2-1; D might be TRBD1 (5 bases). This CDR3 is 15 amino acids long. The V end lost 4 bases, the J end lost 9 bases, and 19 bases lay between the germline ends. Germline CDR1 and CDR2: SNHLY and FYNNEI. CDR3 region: CASSVTHPGICEQFF. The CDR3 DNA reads TGTGCCAGCAGTGTGACCCACCCAGGGATATGTGAGCAGTTCTTC.

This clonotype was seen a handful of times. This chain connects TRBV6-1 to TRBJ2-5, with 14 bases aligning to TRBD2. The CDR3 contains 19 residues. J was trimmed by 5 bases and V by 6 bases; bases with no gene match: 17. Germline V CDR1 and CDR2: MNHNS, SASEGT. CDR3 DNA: TGTGCCAGCAGCAGACTCCAGGGACTAGCGGGAGTAAGGGACGAGACCCAGTACTTC. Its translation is CASSRLQGLAGVRDETQYF.

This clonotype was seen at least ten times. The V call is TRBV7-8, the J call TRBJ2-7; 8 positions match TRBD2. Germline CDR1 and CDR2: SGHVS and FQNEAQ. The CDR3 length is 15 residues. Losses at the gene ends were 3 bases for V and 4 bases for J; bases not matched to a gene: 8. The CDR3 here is CASSFALAGQYEQYF. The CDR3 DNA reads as TGTGCCAGCAGCTTCGCATTAGCGGGACAATACGAGCAGTACTTC.

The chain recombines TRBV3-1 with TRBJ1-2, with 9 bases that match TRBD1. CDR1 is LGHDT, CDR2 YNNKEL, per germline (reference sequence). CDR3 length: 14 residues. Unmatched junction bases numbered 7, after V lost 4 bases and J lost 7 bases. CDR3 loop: CASSPWTGDGGYTF. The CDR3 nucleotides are TGTGCCAGCAGCCCGTGGACAGGGGATGGTGGCTACACCTTC.

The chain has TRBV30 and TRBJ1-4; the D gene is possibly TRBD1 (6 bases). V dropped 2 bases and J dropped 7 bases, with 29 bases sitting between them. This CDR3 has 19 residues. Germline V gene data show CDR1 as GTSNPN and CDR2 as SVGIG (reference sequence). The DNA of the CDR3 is TGTGCCTGGAGTTCGGGGGCCGCATACCTACCGGAACTAGGTGAAAAACTGTTTTTT. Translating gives CAWSSGAAYLPELGEKLFF. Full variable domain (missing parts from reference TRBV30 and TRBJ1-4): SQTIHQWPATLVQPVGSPLSLECTVEGTSNPNLYWYRQAAGRGLQLLFYSVGIGQISSEVPQNLSASRPQDRQFILSSKKLLLSDSGFYLCAWSSGAAYLPELGEKLFFGSGTQLSVL.

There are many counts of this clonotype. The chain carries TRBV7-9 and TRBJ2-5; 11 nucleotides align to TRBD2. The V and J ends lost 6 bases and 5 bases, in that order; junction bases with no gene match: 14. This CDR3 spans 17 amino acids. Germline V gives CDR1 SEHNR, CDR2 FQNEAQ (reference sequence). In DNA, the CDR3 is TGTGCCAGCAGACCTAATAGCGGGAGGGCTTTCCGGGAGACCCAGTACTTC. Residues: CASRPNSGRAFRETQYF.

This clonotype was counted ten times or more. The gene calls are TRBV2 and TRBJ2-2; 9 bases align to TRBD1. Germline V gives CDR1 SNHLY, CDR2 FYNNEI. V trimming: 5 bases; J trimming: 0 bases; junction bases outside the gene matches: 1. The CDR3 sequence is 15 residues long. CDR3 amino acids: CASSYRGPNTGELFF. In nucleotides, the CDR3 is TGTGCCAGCAGTTACAGGGGGCCGAACACCGGGGAGCTGTTTTTT.

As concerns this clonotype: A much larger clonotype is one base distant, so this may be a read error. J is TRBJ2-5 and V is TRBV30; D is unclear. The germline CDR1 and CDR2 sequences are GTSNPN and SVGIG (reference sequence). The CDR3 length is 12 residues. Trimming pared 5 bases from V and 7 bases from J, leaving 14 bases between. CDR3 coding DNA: TGTGCCTGGCGTACGGTATACGGGACCCAGTACTTC. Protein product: CAWRTVYGTQYF.

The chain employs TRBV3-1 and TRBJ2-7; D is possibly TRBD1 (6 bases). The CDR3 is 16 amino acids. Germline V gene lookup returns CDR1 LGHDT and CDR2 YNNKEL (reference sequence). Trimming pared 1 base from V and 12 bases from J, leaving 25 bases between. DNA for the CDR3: TGTGCCAGCAGCCAAGTAAGGTCTGGGGTTTCCAGGGGTCCGTACTTC. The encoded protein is CASSQVRSGVSRGPYF.

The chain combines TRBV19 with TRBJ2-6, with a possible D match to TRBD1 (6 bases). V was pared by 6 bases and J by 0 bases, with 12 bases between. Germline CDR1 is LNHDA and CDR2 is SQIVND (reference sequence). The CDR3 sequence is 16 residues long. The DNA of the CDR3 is TGTGCCAGTAGGGAGACAGGCGTCTCTGGGGCCAACGTCCTGACTTTC. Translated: CASRETGVSGANVLTF.

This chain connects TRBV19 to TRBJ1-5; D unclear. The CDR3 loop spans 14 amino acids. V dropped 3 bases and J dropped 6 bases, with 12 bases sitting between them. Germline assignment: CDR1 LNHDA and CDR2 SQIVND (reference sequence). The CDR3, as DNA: TGTGCCAGTAGTATCGAGAACCTCAGTCAGCCCCAGCATTTT. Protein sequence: CASSIENLSQPQHF.

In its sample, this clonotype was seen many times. The CDR3 DNA sequence: TGTGCCAGCAGCTCCCTGACTAGCGGTTATGAGACCCAGTACTTC. This sequence encodes CASSSLTSGYETQYF. The chain couples TRBV28 to TRBJ2-5; 9 nucleotides agree with TRBD2. Germline V gives CDR1 MDHEN, CDR2 SYDVKM. The ends lost 6 bases at V and 5 bases at J; junction bases unmatched: 10. The CDR3 totals 15 residues.

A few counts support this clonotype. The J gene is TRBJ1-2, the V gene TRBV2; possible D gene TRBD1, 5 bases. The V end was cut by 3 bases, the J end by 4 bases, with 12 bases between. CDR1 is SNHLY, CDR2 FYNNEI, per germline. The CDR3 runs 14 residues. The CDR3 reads CASSDRQGIYGYTF. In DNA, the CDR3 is TGTGCCAGCAGTGATCGGCAGGGAATCTATGGCTACACCTTC. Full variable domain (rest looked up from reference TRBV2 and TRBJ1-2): EPEVTQTPSHQVTQMGQEVILRCVPISNHLYFYWYRQILGQKVEFLVSFYNNEISEKSEIFDDQFSVERPDGSNFTLKIRSTKLEDSAMYFCASSDRQGIYGYTFGSGTRLTVV.

CDR3 nucleotides: TGTGCCAGCAGCTTATGGGACAGGGGGGCATTGGAGCTGTTTTTT. Encoded protein: CASSLWDRGALELFF. The rearrangement uses TRBV13 and TRBJ2-2; 11 bases fit TRBD1. With V trimmed by 2 bases and J by 10 bases, 6 bases remained unmatched. Germline values: CDR1 PRHDT, CDR2 FYEKMQ (reference sequence). The CDR3 contains 15 residues.

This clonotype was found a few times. The CDR3, as DNA: TGTGCCAGCAGCTTGGATATGGGGAACTATGGCTACACCTTC. Its protein is CASSLDMGNYGYTF. The chain links TRBV5-8 to TRBJ1-2; D remains ambiguous. CDR1 is SGHTS and CDR2 is YDEGEE in the germline V gene. The CDR3 extends over 14 amino acids. Trimming stripped 0 bases from V and 2 bases from J, with 8 bases between. Variable domain in full (rest from reference TRBV5-8 and TRBJ1-2): EAGVTQSPTHLIKTRGQQATLRCSPISGHTSVYWYQQALGLGLQFLLWYDEGEERNRGNFPPRFSGRQFPNYSSELNVNALELEDSALYLCASSLDMGNYGYTFGSGTRLTVV.

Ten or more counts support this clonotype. CDR3 region: CASSLGSALSYNEQFF. The CDR3 DNA is TGTGCCAGCAGTTTGGGGTCTGCCTTATCCTACAATGAGCAGTTCTTC. The chain joins TRBV28 to TRBJ2-1, with unresolved D. The CDR3 runs to 16 residues. Germline lookup yields CDR1 MDHEN and CDR2 SYDVKM. Trimming removed 3 bases at V and 1 base at J, with 13 bases between.

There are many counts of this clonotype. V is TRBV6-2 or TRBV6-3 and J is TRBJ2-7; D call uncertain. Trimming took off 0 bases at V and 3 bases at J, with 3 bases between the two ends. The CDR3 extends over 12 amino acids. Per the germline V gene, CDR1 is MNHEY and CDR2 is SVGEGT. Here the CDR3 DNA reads TGTGCCAGCAGTTACTCGAACTACGAGCAGTACTTC. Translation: CASSYSNYEQYF.

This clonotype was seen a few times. The CDR3 DNA sequence: TGTGCCAGCAGTCACCAGGAATCTTACGACGAGCAGTACTTC. Translating gives CASSHQESYDEQYF. The J gene is TRBJ2-7, the V gene TRBV27; no reliable D call. The CDR3 spans 14 residues. CDR1 MNHEY and CDR2 SMNVEV come from the germline V gene (reference sequence). V was cut by 5 bases and J by 5 bases, with 16 bases left in between.

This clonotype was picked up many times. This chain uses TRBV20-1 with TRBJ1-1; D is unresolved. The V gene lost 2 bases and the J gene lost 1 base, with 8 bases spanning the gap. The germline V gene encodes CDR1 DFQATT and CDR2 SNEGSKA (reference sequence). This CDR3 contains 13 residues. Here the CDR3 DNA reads TGCAGTGCTAGAAAGCCAGGGAACACTGAAGCTTTCTTT. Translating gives CSARKPGNTEAFF.

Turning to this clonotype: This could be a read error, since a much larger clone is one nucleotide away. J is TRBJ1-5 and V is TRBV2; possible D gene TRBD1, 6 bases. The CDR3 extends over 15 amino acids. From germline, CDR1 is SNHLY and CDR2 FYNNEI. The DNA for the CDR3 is TGTACCAGCACCCCAGAGACAGGACGCAATCAGCCCCAGCATTTT. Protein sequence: CTSTPETGRNQPQHF.

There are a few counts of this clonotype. The CDR3 reads CAWSTGSYEQYF. The CDR3 region has the DNA TGTGCCTGGAGTACGGGGAGTTACGAGCAGTACTTC. The chain couples TRBV30 to TRBJ2-7; weak D call: TRBD2 (5 bases). CDR3 length: 12 amino acids. V was pared by 2 bases and J by 4 bases, with 9 bases between. The germline V gene encodes CDR1 GTSNPN and CDR2 SVGIG (reference sequence).

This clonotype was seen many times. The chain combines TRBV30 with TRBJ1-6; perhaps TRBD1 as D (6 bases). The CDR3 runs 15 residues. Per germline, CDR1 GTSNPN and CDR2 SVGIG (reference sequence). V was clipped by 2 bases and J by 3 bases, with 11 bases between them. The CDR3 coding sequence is TGTGCCTGGAGTCCGCAGGGGATCTATAATTCACCCCTCCACTTT. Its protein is CAWSPQGIYNSPLHF.